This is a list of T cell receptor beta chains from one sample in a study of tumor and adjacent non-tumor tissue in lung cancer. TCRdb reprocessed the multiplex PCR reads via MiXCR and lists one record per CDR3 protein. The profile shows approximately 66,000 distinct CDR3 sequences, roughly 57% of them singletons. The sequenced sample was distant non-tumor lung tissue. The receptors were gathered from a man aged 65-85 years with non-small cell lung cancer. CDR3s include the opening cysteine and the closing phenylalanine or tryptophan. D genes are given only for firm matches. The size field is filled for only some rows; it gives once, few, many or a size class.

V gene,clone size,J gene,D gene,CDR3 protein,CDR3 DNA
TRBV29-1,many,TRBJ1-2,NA,CSVPGPLGGYTF,TGCAGCGTTCCAGGACCCCTGGGTGGCTACACCTTC
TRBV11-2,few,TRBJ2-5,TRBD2,CASSLGPLGGVQTQYF,TGTGCCAGCAGCTTAGGTCCCCTGGGGGGGGTTCAGACCCAGTACTTC
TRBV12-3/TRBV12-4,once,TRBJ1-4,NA,CVSNPRVKLFF,TGTGTCAGCAATCCTCGGGTAAAACTGTTTTTT
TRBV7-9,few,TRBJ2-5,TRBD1,CASSAGQGDGETQYF,TGTGCCAGCAGCGCGGGACAGGGGGACGGCGAGACCCAGTACTTC
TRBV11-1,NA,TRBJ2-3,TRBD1,CVSSVGQDSTDTQYF,TGTGTCAGCAGCGTCGGACAGGATAGCACCGATACGCAGTATTTT
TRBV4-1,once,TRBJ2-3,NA,CASMNSIRGGPIDTQYF,TGCGCCAGCATGAATAGTATAAGGGGGGGGCCCATAGATACGCAGTATTTT
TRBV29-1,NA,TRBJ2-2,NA,CSVEISYTGELVF,TGCAGCGTTGAGATATCCTACACCGGGGAGCTGGTTTTT
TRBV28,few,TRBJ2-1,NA,CASSLTGRVNEQFF,TGTGCCAGCAGTTTAACAGGAAGGGTCAATGAGCAGTTCTTC
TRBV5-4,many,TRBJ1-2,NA,CASSLSQKAYGYTF,TGTGCCAGCAGCTTGTCTCAGAAAGCTTACGGCTACACCTTC
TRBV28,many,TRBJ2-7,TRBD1,CASLRQGYEQYF,TGTGCCAGCCTAAGACAGGGCTACGAGCAGTACTTC
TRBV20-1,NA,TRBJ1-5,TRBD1,CSARKTGGRNQSQHF,TGCAGTGCTAGGAAGACAGGGGGCCGTAATCAGTCCCAGCATTTT
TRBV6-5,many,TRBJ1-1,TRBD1,CASSYDRVVTEAFF,TGTGCCAGCAGTTACGACAGGGTAGTCACTGAAGCTTTCTTT
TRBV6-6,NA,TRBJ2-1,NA,CASWGNYNEQFF,TGTGCCAGCTGGGGAAACTACAATGAGCAATTCTTC
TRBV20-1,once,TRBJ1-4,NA,CSASRNGNEKLFF,TGCAGTGCTTCCCGGAACGGCAATGAAAAACTGTTTTTT
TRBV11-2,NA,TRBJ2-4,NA,CASSLMGGMEPRHYF,TGTGCCAGCAGCTTAATGGGGGGTATGGAGCCAAGACACTACTTC
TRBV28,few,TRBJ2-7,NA,CASRIHGAYEQYF,TGTGCCAGCAGGATCCACGGAGCCTACGAGCAGTACTTC
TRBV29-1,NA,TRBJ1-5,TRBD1,CSVDIGTGSSGIQPQLF,TGCAGCGTAGACATCGGGACAGGGAGTTCGGGCATTCAACCCCAGCTTTTT
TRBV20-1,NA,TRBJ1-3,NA,CSASPRGSGNTIYF,TGCAGTGCTAGCCCGAGGGGGTCTGGGAACACCATATATTTT
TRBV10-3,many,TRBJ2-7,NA,CAISGDYEQYF,TGTGCCATCAGTGGGGATTACGAGCAGTACTTC
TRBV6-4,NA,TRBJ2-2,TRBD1,CASSTGGGTGELFF,TGTGCCAGCAGTACAGGGGGAGGAACCGGGGAGCTGTTTTTT
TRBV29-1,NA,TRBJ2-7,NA,CSVSVWQEMDEQYF,TGCAGCGTCTCCGTATGGCAGGAAATGGACGAGCAGTACTTC
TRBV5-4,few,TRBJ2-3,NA,CASSLATVRGTDTQYF,TGTGCCAGCAGCTTGGCAACAGTTCGTGGCACAGATACGCAGTATTTT
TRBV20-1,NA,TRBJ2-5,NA,CRGDTQYF,TGCAGAGGAGATACCCAGTATTTC
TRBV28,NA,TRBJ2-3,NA,CASSLSSGQNTQYF,TGTGCCAGCAGTTTATCATCCGGACAAAATACGCAATATTTT
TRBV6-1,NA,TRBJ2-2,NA,CTSSDSQGSDAGELFF,TGTACCAGCAGCGATTCACAGGGTTCGGACGCCGGGGAGCTGTTTTTT
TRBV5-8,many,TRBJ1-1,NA,CASSLQLKMNTEAFF,TGTGCCAGCAGCTTACAGTTAAAGATGAACACTGAAGCTTTCTTT
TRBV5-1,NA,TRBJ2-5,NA,CDSSLVIEGTQYF,TGCGACAGCAGCTTGGTCATAGAAGGGACCCAGTACTTC
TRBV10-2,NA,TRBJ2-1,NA,CASMTSGGISDEQFF,TGCGCCAGCATGACTAGTGGGGGAATCTCCGATGAGCAGTTCTTC
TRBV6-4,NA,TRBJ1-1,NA,CASSPDRGLKAFF,TGTGCCAGCAGCCCCGATAGGGGTTTAAAAGCTTTCTTT
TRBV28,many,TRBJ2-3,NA,CASRKGSTDTQYF,TGTGCCAGCAGAAAGGGATCCACAGATACGCAGTATTTT
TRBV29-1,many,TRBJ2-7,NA,CSVGGAGSSYEQYF,TGCAGCGTTGGGGGGGCGGGGTCCTCCTACGAGCAGTACTTC
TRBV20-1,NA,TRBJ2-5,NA,CSAGGQAEANQETQYF,TGCAGTGCTGGGGGGCAAGCGGAGGCCAACCAAGAGACCCAGTACTTC
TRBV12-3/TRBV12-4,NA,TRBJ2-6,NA,CACSLGCGGANVLTF,TGTGCCTGCAGTTTGGGGTGTGGCGGGGCCAACGTCCTGACTTTC
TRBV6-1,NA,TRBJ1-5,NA,CASSVFGDDQPQHF,TGTGCCAGCAGTGTGTTCGGCGACGATCAGCCCCAGCATTTT
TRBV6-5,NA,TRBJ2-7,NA,CATSYSSDSRSKQYF,TGTGCCACCAGTTACTCATCGGACAGCAGAAGTAAGCAGTACTTC
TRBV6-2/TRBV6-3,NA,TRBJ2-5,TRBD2,CASTSGLAGSGETEYF,TGTGCCAGCACTTCAGGACTAGCGGGCTCAGGGGAGACCGAGTACTTC
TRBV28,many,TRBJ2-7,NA,CASSFGGGPAYEQYF,TGTGCCAGCAGTTTTGGTGGTGGGCCTGCCTACGAGCAGTACTTC
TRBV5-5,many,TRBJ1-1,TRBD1,CASSSRQGALNTEAFF,TGTGCCAGCAGCTCCCGACAGGGGGCTTTGAACACTGAAGCTTTCTTT
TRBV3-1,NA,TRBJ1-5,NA,CASSHLGGSNQPQHF,TGTGCCAGCAGCCATTTGGGGGGCAGCAATCAGCCCCAGCATTTT
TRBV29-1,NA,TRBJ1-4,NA,CSVLRVSNERLFF,TGCAGCGTTCTACGAGTCAGTAATGAAAGACTGTTTTTT
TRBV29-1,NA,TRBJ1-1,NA,CSVETIIAETLF,TGCAGCGTGGAGACAATAATCGCTGAAACTCTCTTT
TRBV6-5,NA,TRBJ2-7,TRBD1,CASSPLAGTGSYEQYF,TGTGCCAGCAGCCCACTAGCCGGGACAGGTTCATACGAGCAGTACTTC
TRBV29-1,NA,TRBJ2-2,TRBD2,CSAGTSGTAGELSF,TGTAGCGCCGGGACTAGCGGGACCGCCGGGGAGCTGTCTTTT
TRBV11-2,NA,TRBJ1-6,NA,CASTGTDAHSPLHF,TGTGCCAGCACCGGGACCGACGCCCATTCACCCCTTCACTTT
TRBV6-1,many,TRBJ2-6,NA,CASSSGVFGANVLTF,TGTGCCAGCTCTTCAGGGGTGTTCGGGGCCAACGTCCTGACTTTC
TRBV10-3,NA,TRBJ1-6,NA,CTSLSSSYNSPLHF,TGTACCTCCCTTTCAAGCTCCTATAATTCACCCCTCCACTTT
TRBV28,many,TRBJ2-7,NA,CASSLRPGEKEQYF,TGTGCCAGCAGTTTACGTCCAGGGGAGAAAGAGCAGTACTTC
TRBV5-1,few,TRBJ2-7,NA,CASRVDFYEQYF,TGCGCCAGCAGGGTGGACTTCTACGAGCAGTACTTC
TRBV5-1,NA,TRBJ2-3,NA,CASNLRVAISTDTQYF,TGCGCCAGCAACTTGCGCGTAGCGATAAGCACAGATACGCAGTATTTT
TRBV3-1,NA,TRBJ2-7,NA,CASSQGDIRLEQYF,TGTGCCAGCAGCCAAGGGGACATACGGTTGGAGCAGTACTTC
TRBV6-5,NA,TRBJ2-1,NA,CASSLTGSNGQFF,TGTGCTAGCAGTCTTACAGGGAGCAATGGGCAGTTCTTC
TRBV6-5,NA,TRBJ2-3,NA,CPGRHTRAKRSGTQYF,TGTCCCGGCAGGCACACCCGCGCCAAACGATCGGGTACGCAGTATTTT
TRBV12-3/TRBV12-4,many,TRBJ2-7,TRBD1,CASSLGTGAYEQYF,TGTGCCAGCAGTTTGGGGACAGGGGCCTACGAGCAGTACTTC
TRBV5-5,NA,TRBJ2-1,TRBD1,CANSFWDSYNEQFF,TGTGCTAACAGCTTCTGGGACAGCTACAATGAACAGTTCTTC
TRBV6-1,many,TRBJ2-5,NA,CASSARDAYQTQYF,TGTGCCAGCAGTGCCCGGGACGCCTATCAGACCCAGTACTTC